This TCR beta chain came from a study of cytomegalovirus exposure and HLA in healthy donors. To note about this clone: Its target is unknown.

Per the germline V gene, CDR1 is SGHRS and CDR2 is YFSETQ. V was cut by 0 bases and J by 7 bases, with 13 bases left in between. The CDR3 sequence is 15 residues long. The PCR made use of 60 Vbeta and 13 Jbeta primers. Libraries were prepared by immunoSEQ multiplex PCR; TCRdb keeps only in-frame clonotypes and omits some of them. The sample has under 200,000 clones; around 83% are singletons. Study conclusions and caveats: Presence/absence analyses treated sequencing depth as roughly uniform across donors. A later analysis found common viral pathogens apparently linked to several of the most significant clusters.

Sequencing input: PBMCs. The V gene is TRBV5-1, the J gene TRBJ2-2; the D gene is possibly TRBD1 (5 bases). This sequence was found in a male donor in good health and CMV-seropositive. CDR3 region: CASSLEGHRVGELFF. The CDR3 DNA reads as TGCGCCAGCAGCTTGGAAGGACACCGGGTCGGGGAGCTGTTTTTT.